This TCR beta chain derives from a study of blood T cell repertoires in COVID-19. For the study at large: The United States, Italy and Spain were the sources of the acute and convalescent COVID-19 samples.

Sequenced by immunoSEQ multiplex PCR; TCRdb stores in-frame clones only, minus some. Seen here are around 300,000 clones, roughly 88% observed once, and the top ten hold 5% to 6%. This clone was detected a few times. V lost 3 bases to trimming and J lost 3 bases; unmatched junction nucleotides: 9. Germline CDR1 is MNHEY and CDR2 is SMNVEV (reference sequence). This CDR3 has 16 residues. Participants came from fewer than 25 US areas, aged roughly 18 to 95 years. Cohort assignment relied on participant-reported clinical history. Two consecutive negative NP/OP PCR tests, clearance, or resolved symptoms defined Cohort 3 recovery.

This TCR derives from a man aged 25 to 40 who had recovered from COVID-19. The source material was PBMCs or T cells enriched from blood (not recorded which). V gene TRBV27 combines with J gene TRBJ1-2; 8 nucleotides match TRBD1. CDR3 in amino acids: CASSLFSTGEDYGYTF. The CDR3 DNA sequence: TGTGCCAGCAGTTTGTTCTCGACAGGGGAGGACTATGGCTACACCTTC.